This TCR beta chain appears in the sequencing data of a study of control samples from healthy donors and cancer patients. Clones were sequenced by immunoSEQ multiplex PCR, and TCRdb holds only the in-frame ones, with some missing. The table shows about 100,000 clones, with around 85% occurring only once. The CDR3 covers 14 residues. V was clipped by 5 bases and J by 7 bases, with 18 bases between them. CDR1 SEHNR and CDR2 FQNEAQ come from the germline V gene (reference sequence). The sequencing input was blood. This clonotype was sampled from a man aged 25-40 years in good health. The rearrangement links TRBV7-9 to TRBJ2-7; D is possibly TRBD1 (6 bases). CDR3 DNA sequence: TGTGCCAGCAGCGCGACCGGGACACGATGGGAGCAGTACTTC. Translation: CASSATGTRWEQYF.